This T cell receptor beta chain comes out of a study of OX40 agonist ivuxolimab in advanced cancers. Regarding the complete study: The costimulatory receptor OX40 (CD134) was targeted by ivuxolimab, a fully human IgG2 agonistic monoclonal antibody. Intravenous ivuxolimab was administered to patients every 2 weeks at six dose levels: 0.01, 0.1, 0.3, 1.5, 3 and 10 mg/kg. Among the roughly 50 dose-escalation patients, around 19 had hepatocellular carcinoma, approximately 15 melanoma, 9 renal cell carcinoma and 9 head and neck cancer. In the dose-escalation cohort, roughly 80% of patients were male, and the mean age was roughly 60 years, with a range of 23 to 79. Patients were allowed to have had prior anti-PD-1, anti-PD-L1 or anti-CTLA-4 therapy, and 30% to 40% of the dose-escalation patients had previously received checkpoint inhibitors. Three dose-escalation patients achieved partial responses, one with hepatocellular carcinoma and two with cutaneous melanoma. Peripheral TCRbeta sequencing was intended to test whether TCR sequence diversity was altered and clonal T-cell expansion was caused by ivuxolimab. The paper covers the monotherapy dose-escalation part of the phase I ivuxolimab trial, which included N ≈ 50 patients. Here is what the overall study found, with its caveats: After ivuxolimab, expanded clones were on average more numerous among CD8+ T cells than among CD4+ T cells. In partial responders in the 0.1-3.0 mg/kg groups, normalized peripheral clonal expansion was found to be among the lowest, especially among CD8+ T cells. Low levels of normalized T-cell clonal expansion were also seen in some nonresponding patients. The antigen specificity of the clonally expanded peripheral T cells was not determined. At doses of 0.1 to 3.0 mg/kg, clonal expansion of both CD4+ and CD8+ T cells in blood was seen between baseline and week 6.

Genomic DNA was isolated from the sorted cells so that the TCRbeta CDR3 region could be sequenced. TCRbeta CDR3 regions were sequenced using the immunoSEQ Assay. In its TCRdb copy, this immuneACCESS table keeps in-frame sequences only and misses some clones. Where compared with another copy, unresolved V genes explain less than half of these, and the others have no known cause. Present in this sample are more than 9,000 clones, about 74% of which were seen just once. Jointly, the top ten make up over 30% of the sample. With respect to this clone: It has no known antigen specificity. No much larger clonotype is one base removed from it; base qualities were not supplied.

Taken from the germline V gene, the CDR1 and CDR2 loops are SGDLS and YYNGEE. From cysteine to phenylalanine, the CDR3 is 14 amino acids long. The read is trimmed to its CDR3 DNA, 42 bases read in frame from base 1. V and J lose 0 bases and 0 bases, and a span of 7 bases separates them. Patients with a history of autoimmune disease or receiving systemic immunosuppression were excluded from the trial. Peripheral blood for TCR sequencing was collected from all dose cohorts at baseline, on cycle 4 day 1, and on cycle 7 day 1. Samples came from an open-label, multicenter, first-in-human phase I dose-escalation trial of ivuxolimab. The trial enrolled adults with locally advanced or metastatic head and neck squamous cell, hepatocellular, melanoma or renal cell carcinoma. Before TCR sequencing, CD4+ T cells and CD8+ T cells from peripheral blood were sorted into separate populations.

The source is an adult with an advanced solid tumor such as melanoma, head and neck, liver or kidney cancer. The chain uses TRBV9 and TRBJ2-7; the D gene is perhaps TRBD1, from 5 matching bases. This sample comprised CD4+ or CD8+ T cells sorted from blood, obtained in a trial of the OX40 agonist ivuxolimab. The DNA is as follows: TGTGCCAGCAGCGTAGGGGGCCTCTCCTACGAGCAGTACTTC. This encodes CASSVGGLSYEQYF.